The 3 T cell receptor beta chains given below trace back to one sample, sequenced in a study of blood T cell repertoires in COVID-19. Repertoires were generated with immunoSEQ multiplex PCR, while TCRdb's copy carries only in-frame clones and drops some. The sample yields some 54,000 clones, 75% to 90% seen once. The sample was peripheral blood. Receptor source: a woman aged 55-69 years with acute or convalescent COVID-19.

The rearrangement joins TRBV11-2 to TRBJ1-3; weak D call: TRBD1 (5 bases). Trimming removed 2 bases from V and 0 bases from J, with 11 bases in between. Germline V gene data show CDR1 as SGHAT and CDR2 as FQNNGV. CDR3 length equals 16 residues. The CDR3 coding sequence is TGTGCCAGCAGCTTAACGACAGCCTACTCTGGAAACACCATATATTTT. It translates to CASSLTTAYSGNTIYF.

The gene calls are TRBV5-4 and TRBJ2-1, with 12 bases lining up with TRBD1. J lost 1 base, V lost 0 bases, and 5 bases had no gene match. The CDR3 has 18 residues. Germline V gene data show CDR1 as SGHNT and CDR2 as YYREEE (reference sequence). CDR3 residues: CASSLGGTGGASYNEQFF. In DNA, the CDR3 is TGTGCCAGCAGCTTGGGGGGGACAGGGGGCGCGTCCTACAATGAGCAGTTCTTC.

This chain connects TRBV1 to TRBJ1-3; the D call TRBD1 from the table was never checked on the DNA. TRBV1 is described as a pseudogene. This CDR3 is built from 18 residues. The CDR3 region has the DNA TGCACCAGCAGCCAGGGAGAAACAGGGATACCTTCTGGAAACACCATATATTTT. Amino acid sequence: CTSSQGETGIPSGNTIYF.